The T cell receptor beta chain under discussion was sequenced for a study of T cell repertoires in cytomegalovirus infection. Germline-derived CDR1 and CDR2 are SGHTS and YDEGEE. The length of the CDR3 is 16 residues. V lost 2 bases, J lost 5 bases, and 16 bases lay in between. This clonotype was observed a handful of times. Each CDR3 protein gets one entry after TCRdb re-called the reads with MiXCR. The sample lists nearly 450,000 distinct CDR3 sequences, approximately 31% occurring once. This rearrangement joins TRBV5-8 to TRBJ1-4; D uncertain. The TCR originated in a human donor in good health (CMV status not recorded). Some clones in this sample may be carry-over from other donors' samples. Sample: PBMCs. In DNA form, the CDR3 reads TGTGCCAGCAGCTTTTGGAACGTTCAAAGCAATGAAAAACTGTTTTTT. Its protein is CASSFWNVQSNEKLFF. The entire variable domain, with the rest obtained from reference TRBV5-8 and TRBJ1-4, is as follows: EAGVTQSPTHLIKTRGQQATLRCSPISGHTSVYWYQQALGLGLQFLLWYDEGEERNRGNFPPRFSGRQFPNYSSELNVNALELEDSALYLCASSFWNVQSNEKLFFGSGTQLSVL.